This is a list of T cell receptor beta chains from one sample in a study. TCRdb re-derived calls from the 5' RACE reads in MiXCR, one entry per CDR3 protein. The sample records some 31,000 distinct CDR3 sequences, approximately 24% being singletons. Sample: naive CD4+ T cells sorted from a lymph node. The receptors stem from a female donor with breast cancer. Each CDR3 is given with its conserved first and last residue. D genes are given only for firm matches. Size tells how often a clone was seen (once, few, many) or the class of an expanded clone, and some rows leave it out.

V	J	D	size	DNA	CDR3
TRBV6-5	TRBJ2-7	-	medium-sized	TGTGCCAGCAGTTACCCCCCCTGGAGGGAGCAGTACTTC	CASSYPPWREQYF
TRBV20-1	TRBJ2-2	TRBD2	-	TGCAGGGCGAGTGGACTAGCGAACACCGGGGAGCTGTTTTTT	CRASGLANTGELFF
TRBV5-1	TRBJ2-3	TRBD1	medium-sized	TGCGCCAGCAGACGCGGGGGACAGGGGTTTGGAGATACGCAGTATTTT	CASRRGGQGFGDTQYF
TRBV4-3	TRBJ2-3	-	many	TGCGCCAGCAGCCCTAAATCAGGGAGGTGGACAGATACGCAGTATTTT	CASSPKSGRWTDTQYF
TRBV5-1	TRBJ1-2	-	few	TGCGCCAGCAGCTTGACGCGATCAGGGTATGGCTACACCTTC	CASSLTRSGYGYTF
TRBV6-5	TRBJ2-5	TRBD2	-	TGTGCCAGCAGTTACTCATCCAGCGGGACGTCGGGGGAGGCCCAGTACTTC	CASSYSSSGTSGEAQYF
TRBV28	TRBJ1-2	TRBD1	few	TGTGCCAGCAGTTTCCGAGGGACAGCGAATGGCTACACCTTC	CASSFRGTANGYTF
TRBV10-3	TRBJ2-3	TRBD1	few	TGTGCCATCAGGGGGGATAGGACAGGGACTTCAGATACGCAGTATTTT	CAIRGDRTGTSDTQYF
TRBV12-3/TRBV12-4	TRBJ2-1	TRBD2	few	TGTGCCAGCAGCCCAACTAGCGGGGGGGACAATGAGCAGTTCTTC	CASSPTSGGDNEQFF
TRBV7-9	TRBJ2-3	-	few	TGTGCCAGCGGAACCACAGATACGCAGTATTTT	CASGTTDTQYF
TRBV5-1	TRBJ2-7	-	few	TGCGCCAGCAGTTCTGGGGGGGCCCCCTACGAGCAGTACTTC	CASSSGGAPYEQYF
TRBV12-3/TRBV12-4	TRBJ1-6	-	-	TGTGCCAGCAGTTTAGTAGGGAGCGCTTCACCCCTCCACTTT	CASSLVGSASPLHF
TRBV4-1	TRBJ2-5	TRBD1	many	TGCGCCAGCGCGACCGGACAGGGACAAGAGACCCAGTACTTC	CASATGQGQETQYF
TRBV2	TRBJ2-5	TRBD2	few	TGTGCCAGCATTTCGGGACTAGCGGGAGAGACCCAGTACTTC	CASISGLAGETQYF
TRBV27	TRBJ2-7	TRBD1	-	TGTGCCAGCAGCCAGGGACAGGAGGCTTACGAGCAGTACTTC	CASSQGQEAYEQYF
TRBV4-2	TRBJ2-3	TRBD2	many	TGTGCCAGCAGCCAAGTTGCGGCGGGGGGGCGAACAGATACGCAGTATTTT	CASSQVAAGGRTDTQYF
TRBV5-1	TRBJ2-7	-	-	TGCGCCAGCAGCTTGGGATCGGCCTTCTCCTACGAGCAGTACTTC	CASSLGSAFSYEQYF
TRBV12-3/TRBV12-4	TRBJ2-3	TRBD1	few	TGTGCCAGCACCGAATCCCGGGACAGCTTAGATACGCAGTATTTT	CASTESRDSLDTQYF